This TCR beta chain is drawn from a study of neurological immune-mediated disorders. TCRdb fed the 5' RACE reads into MiXCR, producing one record per CDR3 protein. The sample lists 80,000 or so distinct CDR3 sequences; approximately 10% were seen once. V was trimmed by 5 bases and J by 2 bases, leaving 14 bases between them. The CDR3 covers 15 residues. This clonotype was observed many times. This chain links TRBV12-3 or TRBV12-4 with TRBJ2-3; D may be TRBD1 or TRBD2 (7 bases each). The sample taken for sequencing was PBMCs. This clonotype originated in a man between 50 and 59 years old in good health. CDR3 sequence: CASSLQGRATDTQYF. The CDR3 DNA sequence: TGTGCCAGCAGTCTACAGGGGAGGGCCACAGATACGCAGTATTTT.